The 29 T cell receptor beta chains listed next were all sequenced from one sample in a study of graft-versus-host responses after intestinal transplantation. The assay was immunoSEQ multiplex PCR, and TCRdb's table has in-frame clones only and misses some. The table lists roughly 100,000 clones, about 88% of them singletons. Which antigens these TCRs recognize remains unknown. The sequencing used unstimulated CD4+ T cells sorted from spleen or lymph node cells, collected before intestinal transplant. These receptors were collected from a human donor who received an intestinal transplant.

The genes are TRBV5-1 and TRBJ1-1; D unresolved. CDR3 size: 14 residues. Trimming stripped 2 bases from V and 2 bases from J, with 10 bases between. Germline CDR1 is SGHRS and CDR2 is YFSETQ. CDR3 coding DNA: TGCGCCAGCAGCTTCTATAGTCCTAACACTGAAGCTTTCTTT. Its protein is CASSFYSPNTEAFF. Using reference TRBV5-1 and TRBJ1-1 for the parts outside the CDR3, the full variable domain is KAGVTQTPRYLIKTRGQQVTLSCSPISGHRSVSWYQQTPGQGLQFLFEYFSETQRNKGNFPGRFSGRQFSNSRSEMNVSTLELGDSALYLCASSFYSPNTEAFFGQGTRLTVV.

The chain employs TRBV6-5 and TRBJ2-3; maybe TRBD2 (6 bases). V was clipped by 4 bases and J by 7 bases, with 18 bases between them. Looked up from germline, CDR1 is MNHEY and CDR2 is SVGAGI. The CDR3 loop spans 15 amino acids. Written as DNA, the CDR3 is TGTGCCAGCAGTTTTCGGACTACGAGGGGTAATACGCAGTATTTT. It specifies CASSFRTTRGNTQYF.

The V call is TRBV11-2, the J call TRBJ2-2; D not resolved. The V gene lost 4 bases and the J gene lost 2 bases, with 11 bases spanning the gap. This CDR3 region has 15 residues. The germline CDR1 and CDR2 sequences are SGHAT and FQNNGV. The DNA for the CDR3 is TGTGCCAGCAGCTACCGTAACTACAACACCGGGGAGCTGTTTTTT. It yields the protein CASSYRNYNTGELFF.

The chain couples TRBV11-1 to TRBJ2-2; D unclear. The V gene's germline CDR1 is SGHAT and CDR2 FQDESV (reference sequence). V was trimmed by 2 bases and J by 3 bases, leaving 4 bases between them. This CDR3 has 13 residues. The CDR3 reads CASSLFDTGELFF. The CDR3 DNA reads as TGTGCCAGCAGCTTATTTGACACCGGGGAGCTGTTTTTT.

J is TRBJ2-1 and V is TRBV4-1; 9 bases fit TRBD2. V lost 0 bases to trimming and J lost 7 bases; unmatched junction nucleotides: 7. The CDR3 is 16 amino acids. The germline V gene encodes CDR1 MGHRA and CDR2 YSYEKL. The CDR3 bases are TGCGCCAGCAGCCAAGAAGGCGGGAGGGCCGATAATGAGCAGTTCTTC. This sequence encodes CASSQEGGRADNEQFF.

The CDR3 DNA sequence: TGTGCCAGCAGCTTAGGCCGTGACGGGGCCCAGCCCCAGCATTTT. Residues: CASSLGRDGAQPQHF. The chain uses TRBV13 and TRBJ1-5, with D perhaps TRBD1 (5 bases). The germline gives CDR1 PRHDT, CDR2 FYEKMQ (reference sequence). This CDR3 comprises 15 residues. V was trimmed by 0 bases and J by 7 bases, leaving 13 bases between them.

This clone was recorded once. The chain has TRBV18 and TRBJ2-5; the match to TRBD1 covers 10 bases. Trimming cost V 0 bases and J 7 bases; bases outside gene matches: 8. CDR1 is KGHSH, CDR2 LQKENI, per germline. The CDR3 totals 16 residues. The CDR3 protein is CASSPPRTGGVGTQYF. In DNA, the CDR3 is TGTGCCAGCTCACCACCGAGGACAGGGGGGGTCGGGACCCAGTACTTC.

The chain joins TRBV7-3 to TRBJ2-3; maybe TRBD1 (5 bases). Germline values: CDR1 SGHTA, CDR2 FQGTGA. V lost 6 bases to trimming and J lost 4 bases, with 14 bases between them. The CDR3 covers 14 residues. The DNA for the CDR3 is TGTGCCAGCAGTACAAGGCAGGGCCCAGATACGCAGTATTTT. Translating gives CASSTRQGPDTQYF.

The CDR3 bases are TGTGCCAGTAGCCTGACAGGTTGGGAGACCCAGTACTTC. It yields the protein CASSLTGWETQYF. The chain combines TRBV19 with TRBJ2-5, with TRBD1 as a possible D gene (6 bases). V lost 6 bases to trimming and J lost 5 bases, with 13 bases between them. Per the germline V gene, CDR1 is LNHDA and CDR2 is SQIVND (reference sequence). The CDR3 is made up of 13 amino acids.

The chain uses TRBV7-9 and TRBJ1-2, with TRBD1 matching over 12 bases. CDR1 and CDR2 (germline): SEHNR, FQNEAQ (reference sequence). V shed 4 bases, J shed 7 bases, and the junction held 10 bases outside the gene matches. The CDR3 is made up of 16 amino acids. CDR3: CASSSGPGTGGIGYTF. In DNA form, the CDR3 reads TGTGCCAGCAGCTCTGGGCCGGGGACAGGGGGCATTGGCTACACCTTC.

This chain connects TRBV5-4 to TRBJ2-1; D possibly corresponds to TRBD2 (6 bases). In germline, CDR1 is SGHNT, CDR2 YYREEE (reference sequence). With 0 bases removed from V and 4 bases from J, the gap between germline ends came to 20 bases. The CDR3 spans 18 residues. CDR3 sequence reads: CASSLDLSASASYNEQFF. CDR3 bases: TGTGCCAGCAGCTTGGACCTCTCCGCTAGCGCGTCTTACAATGAGCAGTTCTTC.

V and J are TRBV5-1 and TRBJ1-2; TRBD1 matches at 8 bases. J gave up 2 bases and V 3 bases, and 0 bases lay outside the gene matches. The CDR3 loop spans 13 amino acids. Germline V CDR1 and CDR2: SGHRS, YFSETQ. DNA of the CDR3: TGCGCCAGCAGCTGGGACAGGAACTATGGCTACACCTTC. It yields the protein CASSWDRNYGYTF.

This chain connects TRBV5-1 to TRBJ2-7, with 8 positions matching TRBD2. V lost 0 bases, J lost 1 base, and 6 bases stayed unmatched. The CDR3 covers 16 residues. The V gene's germline CDR1 is SGHRS and CDR2 YFSETQ. CDR3 sequence (DNA): TGCGCCAGCAGCTTGGTAGCGGGGCCTTCATCCTACGAGCAGTACTTC. Residues: CASSLVAGPSSYEQYF.

The chain uses TRBV5-4 and TRBJ2-7; TRBD1 matches 7 bases. J was trimmed by 2 bases and V by 0 bases; bases with no gene match: 5. CDR3 size: 15 residues. The germline CDR1 and CDR2 sequences are SGHNT and YYREEE (reference sequence). In DNA, the CDR3 is TGTGCCAGCAGCTTGGGGGGGACAGAAACCTACGAGCAGTACTTC. Residues: CASSLGGTETYEQYF.

As to this clone: Other DNA sequences of this sample code for an identical CDR3. The chain recombines TRBV6-1 with TRBJ2-1; D is unresolved. CDR3 length: 17 residues. Germline V CDR1 and CDR2: MNHNS, SASEGT. Trimming took off 2 bases at V and 2 bases at J, with 16 bases between the two ends. The CDR3 protein is CASSERVLGFAYNEQFF. In DNA form, the CDR3 reads TGTGCCAGCAGTGAAAGAGTCCTGGGGTTCGCCTACAATGAGCAGTTCTTC.

The chain employs TRBV28 and TRBJ2-1; the D gene is possibly TRBD1 (6 bases). The CDR3 covers 15 residues. In germline, CDR1 is MDHEN, CDR2 SYDVKM. V was cut by 3 bases and J by 8 bases, with 17 bases left in between. The CDR3 spells CASSFWGSPGDEQFF. CDR3 in DNA: TGTGCCAGCAGTTTTTGGGGGAGTCCAGGGGATGAGCAGTTCTTC. The entire variable domain, with the rest obtained from reference TRBV28 and TRBJ2-1, is as follows: DVKVTQSSRYLVKRTGEKVFLECVQDMDHENMFWYRQDPGLGLRLIYFSYDVKMKEKGDIPEGYSVSREKKERFSLILESASTNQTSMYLCASSFWGSPGDEQFFGPGTRLTVL.

The genes are TRBV15 and TRBJ1-2; 7 nucleotides match TRBD1. CDR1 and CDR2 (germline): LNHNV, YYDKDF (reference sequence). The CDR3 spans 14 residues. With V trimmed by 0 bases and J by 8 bases, 6 bases remained unmatched. CDR3 sequence: CATSRDPGGRGYTF. The CDR3 nucleotides read TGTGCCACCAGCAGAGACCCAGGGGGAAGAGGCTACACCTTC.

This chain uses TRBV6-1 with TRBJ1-2; D uncertain. V lost 0 bases and J lost 4, with 6 bases in between. Germline V CDR1 and CDR2: MNHNS, SASEGT. The CDR3 contains 13 residues. The CDR3 coding sequence is TGTGCCAGCAGTGAAGCAGAGTCCTATGGCTACACCTTC. Translation gives CASSEAESYGYTF.

The chain is built from TRBV30 and TRBJ2-2, with 10 nucleotides matching TRBD2. There are 14 residues in the CDR3. V gave up 3 bases and J gave up 4 bases; unmatched junction bases: 2. Germline V lookup: CDR1 GTSNPN, CDR2 SVGIG (reference sequence). The CDR3, as DNA: TGTGCCTGGAGGGGACTAGCGTCCACCGGGGAGCTGTTTTTT. It translates to CAWRGLASTGELFF.

This clone was picked up a small number of times. The J gene is TRBJ2-5, the V gene TRBV4-1; weak D call: TRBD2 (6 bases). The V gene's germline CDR1 is MGHRA and CDR2 YSYEKL. V lost 4 bases and J lost 5, with 20 bases in between. The CDR3 has 16 residues. The CDR3 is CASSPRANGGRETQYF. The CDR3 DNA reads as TGCGCCAGCAGCCCCCGGGCCAATGGGGGGAGGGAGACCCAGTACTTC.

V gene TRBV6-5 combines with J gene TRBJ1-6; D gene ambiguous. The germline V gene has CDR1 MNHEY and CDR2 SVGAGI. V dropped 2 bases and J dropped 10 bases, with 12 bases sitting between them. This CDR3 is 14 amino acids long. DNA for the CDR3: TGTGCCAGCAGTTACCTAGATGGTGGCTCACCCCTCCACTTT. Translating gives CASSYLDGGSPLHF.

The J gene is TRBJ2-2, the V gene TRBV7-9; D not certain. Trimming shortened V by 3 bases and J by 4 bases, and 15 bases separated the two germline ends. This CDR3 contains 16 residues. CDR1 is SEHNR, CDR2 FQNEAQ, per germline (reference sequence). The CDR3: CASSFETPDLTGELFF. In nucleotides, the CDR3 is TGTGCCAGCAGCTTTGAGACTCCTGATCTCACCGGGGAGCTGTTTTTT.

CDR3: CASSLDWRGRNYGYTF. Here the CDR3 DNA reads TGTGCCAGCAGCTTAGATTGGAGGGGGCGGAACTATGGCTACACCTTC. V usage is TRBV11-2 and J usage is TRBJ1-2, with 7 bases that match TRBD1. V trimming: 0 bases; J trimming: 2 bases; junction bases outside the gene matches: 6. Germline V gene data show CDR1 as SGHAT and CDR2 as FQNNGV. CDR3 size: 16 residues.

On this clone itself: Other DNA sequences of this sample code for an identical CDR3. V gene TRBV4-1 combines with J gene TRBJ2-5, with D unclear. CDR1 and CDR2 from the germline V gene are MGHRA and YSYEKL. Trimming removed 4 bases at V and 5 bases at J, with 20 bases between. The CDR3 consists of 16 residues. In DNA, the CDR3 is TGCGCCAGCAGCCCTGCCCAGCGACGCCTAAAGGAGACCCAGTACTTC. Translated: CASSPAQRRLKETQYF.

This clone has just one count. The genes are TRBV10-3 and TRBJ2-1; a weak D match, TRBD2 (6 bases). V lost 10 bases to trimming and J lost 9 bases, with 19 bases between them. The germline V gene encodes CDR1 ENHRY and CDR2 SYGVKD. CDR3 length: 13 amino acids. The CDR3 protein is CARGLNLQFEQFF. CDR3 DNA sequence: TGTGCCAGGGGACTGAACCTCCAATTTGAGCAGTTCTTC.

The chain links TRBV6-1 to TRBJ1-5; TRBD1 matches 10 bases. V gave up 6 bases and J gave up 7 bases; unmatched junction bases: 9. This CDR3 is 15 amino acids long. Looked up from germline, CDR1 is MNHNS and CDR2 is SASEGT. The CDR3 reads CASRPRQGAGQPQHF. The CDR3 coding sequence is TGTGCCAGCAGACCCAGACAGGGGGCTGGACAGCCCCAGCATTTT.

This sequence joins TRBV18 and TRBJ2-4, with 9 bases aligning to TRBD2. The CDR3 length is 16 residues. From germline, CDR1 is KGHSH and CDR2 LQKENI. With V trimmed by 2 bases and J by 3 bases, 5 bases remained unmatched. CDR3 in DNA: TGTGCCAGCTCACCAGGGACTAGCCTGGGCAAAAACATTCAGTACTTC. Protein: CASSPGTSLGKNIQYF.

The CDR3 spells CASSLLLAQGTQYF. Written as DNA, the CDR3 is TGTGCCAGCAGCTTATTACTAGCGCAAGGAACGCAGTATTTT. V is TRBV11-2 and J is TRBJ2-3, with 7 nucleotides matching TRBD2. The V gene end was trimmed by 2 bases and the J gene end by 9 bases; junction bases not matched to a gene: 8. The CDR3 runs 14 residues. Germline V gives CDR1 SGHAT, CDR2 FQNNGV.

V is TRBV10-1 and J is TRBJ1-1, with no clear D. V lost 4 bases and J lost 1, with 4 bases in between. CDR3 length: 12 residues. Germline CDR1 reads WNHNN; CDR2 reads SYGVQD (reference sequence). CDR3 in DNA: TGCGCCAGCAGTGCAGGGAACACTGAAGCTTTCTTT. It encodes CASSAGNTEAFF.